This entry lists 32 T cell receptor beta chains sequenced from one sample in a study of cytomegalovirus exposure and HLA in healthy donors. The PCR had 60 Vbeta and 13 Jbeta primers. Sequencing was performed with immunoSEQ multiplex PCR; in TCRdb, only in-frame clones are kept and a portion is missing. This sample carries about 70,000 clones, with 2% to 3% going to the ten biggest clones. Material for sequencing was PBMCs. Receptor source: a female donor in good health and CMV-seropositive.

This chain joins TRBV25-1 and TRBJ1-2; D is undetermined. This CDR3 contains 17 residues. V was clipped by 2 bases and J by 2 bases, with 18 bases between them. Germline-derived CDR1 and CDR2 are MGHDK and SYGVNS. The CDR3 here is CASSEIDQSRPNYGYTF. The CDR3 nucleotides are TGTGCCAGCAGTGAAATCGACCAGTCCAGGCCGAACTATGGCTACACCTTC.

The J gene is TRBJ2-5, the V gene TRBV4-2, with 7 bases aligning to TRBD1. The CDR3 has 15 amino acids. CDR1 is LGHNA, CDR2 YNFKEQ, per germline. V gave up 0 bases and J gave up 2 bases; unmatched junction bases: 3. CDR3 sequence (DNA): TGTGCCAGCAGCCAAGATCGACAGGGACAAGAGACCCAGTACTTC. Translating it yields CASSQDRQGQETQYF.

V usage is TRBV28 and J usage is TRBJ1-2; TRBD1 matches 9 bases. The germline V gene encodes CDR1 MDHEN and CDR2 SYDVKM. The CDR3 loop spans 14 amino acids. The J segment lost 2 bases and the V segment lost 5 bases, leaving 3 bases of the junction unmatched. This CDR3 is CASSLQGANYGYTF. The CDR3 coding sequence is TGTGCCAGCAGTCTACAGGGGGCAAACTATGGCTACACCTTC.

This chain connects TRBV19 to TRBJ2-2, with 11 bases matching TRBD1. CDR1 and CDR2 from the germline V gene are LNHDA and SQIVND (reference sequence). J was trimmed by 6 bases and V by 6 bases; bases with no gene match: 6. The CDR3 consists of 15 residues. The CDR3 here is CASRTRTGGSGELFF. In nucleotides, the CDR3 is TGTGCCAGTAGGACCCGGACAGGGGGCTCCGGGGAGCTGTTTTTT.

The chain carries TRBV6-1 and TRBJ1-1; TRBD1 is a possible D gene (5 bases). Germline assignment: CDR1 MNHNS and CDR2 SASEGT. CDR3 length: 13 residues. V shed 6 bases and J shed 0 bases, with 8 bases lying between them. This CDR3 is CASRQGLNTEAFF. The CDR3 nucleotides are TGTGCCAGCAGGCAGGGTTTGAACACTGAAGCTTTCTTT.

The chain joins TRBV6-5 to TRBJ2-7, with TRBD2 matching 7 bases. The CDR3 has 16 amino acids. The V segment lost 2 bases and the J segment 2 bases; nucleotides outside the gene matches: 9. Germline values: CDR1 MNHEY, CDR2 SVGAGI. CDR3 loop: CASSYGVGGTTYEQYF. The CDR3 nucleotides are TGTGCCAGCAGTTACGGGGTGGGCGGGACTACCTACGAGCAGTACTTC.

V usage is TRBV6-5 and J usage is TRBJ2-7; D unclear. Trimming shortened V by 2 bases and J by 4 bases, and 9 bases separated the two germline ends. This CDR3 comprises 13 residues. Germline CDR1 and CDR2: MNHEY and SVGAGI. DNA of the CDR3: TGTGCCAGCAGTTACGCGAATAGTTACGAGCAGTACTTC. The encoded protein is CASSYANSYEQYF.

V is TRBV9 and J is TRBJ1-5; tentatively, D is TRBD1 (6 bases). Deletions cut 4 bases from V and 6 bases from J, with 14 bases between. CDR3 length equals 14 residues. CDR1 SGDLS and CDR2 YYNGEE come from the germline V gene. CDR3 region: CASSRTGFGQPQHF. CDR3 nucleotides: TGTGCCAGCAGCAGAACAGGGTTCGGTCAGCCCCAGCATTTT.

The chain employs TRBV18 and TRBJ1-2; tentatively, D is TRBD1 (6 bases). The V and J ends lost 0 bases and 1 base respectively, with 12 bases between them. Germline-derived CDR1 and CDR2 are KGHSH and LQKENI. This CDR3 has 16 amino acids. CDR3 region: CASSPPNRDNNYGYTF. The CDR3 DNA follows: TGTGCCAGCTCACCACCCAACCGGGACAATAACTATGGCTACACCTTC. Combining the CDR3 with reference TRBV18 and TRBJ1-2 gives the whole variable domain NAGVMQNPRHLVRRRGQEARLRCSPMKGHSHVYWYRQLPEEGLKFMVYLQKENIIDESGMPKERFSAEFPKEGPSILRIQQVVRGDSAAYFCASSPPNRDNNYGYTFGSGTRLTVV.

The CDR3 DNA is TGTGCCAGCAGCCGGGTGACAGGGGACGATGAGCAGTTCTTC. It codes for CASSRVTGDDEQFF. V gene TRBV5-6 combines with J gene TRBJ2-1; 8 nucleotides align to TRBD1. This CDR3 has 14 amino acids. Germline lookup yields CDR1 SGHDT and CDR2 YYEEEE. The V segment lost 4 bases and the J segment 8 bases; nucleotides outside the gene matches: 8.

The chain joins TRBV4-1 to TRBJ1-6; 7 nucleotides align to TRBD1. The J segment lost 9 bases and the V segment lost 2 bases, leaving 7 bases of the junction unmatched. Germline assignment: CDR1 MGHRA and CDR2 YSYEKL. The CDR3 has 15 amino acids. The CDR3, as DNA: TGCGCCAGCAGCCAAAGACAGGGAAAGGTTTCACCCCTCCACTTT. It is translated as CASSQRQGKVSPLHF.

The gene calls are TRBV6-6 and TRBJ2-1, with unresolved D. This CDR3 is built from 15 residues. Looked up from germline, CDR1 is MNHNY and CDR2 is SVGAGI (reference sequence). V was pared by 6 bases and J by 5 bases, with 17 bases between. CDR3 loop: CASSQPTRVNNEQFF. For the CDR3, the DNA is TGTGCCAGCAGCCAACCCACACGGGTGAACAATGAGCAGTTCTTC.

CDR3 coding DNA: TGTGCCAGCAGTTCTACTAGCGGGGAATACCGGGAGGAGCTGTTTTTT. Protein product: CASSSTSGEYREELFF. The chain employs TRBV28 and TRBJ2-2, with 10 positions matching TRBD2. The germline gives CDR1 MDHEN, CDR2 SYDVKM. The CDR3 extends over 16 amino acids. V was pared by 4 bases and J by 10 bases, with 12 bases of the junction left unmatched. Together with reference TRBV28 and TRBJ2-2, the CDR3 gives the full variable domain: DVKVTQSSRYLVKRTGEKVFLECVQDMDHENMFWYRQDPGLGLRLIYFSYDVKMKEKGDIPEGYSVSREKKERFSLILESASTNQTSMYLCASSSTSGEYREELFFGEGSRLTVL.

The chain recombines TRBV6-1 with TRBJ2-7; 9 positions agree with TRBD1. After removal of 7 bases from V and 5 bases from J, the junction contained 6 bases not matched to a gene. Germline CDR1 and CDR2: MNHNS and SASEGT. The CDR3 length is 13 residues. The CDR3 DNA reads as TGTGCCAGCAAATTGGGACAGGGCAACGAGCAGTACTTC. Residues: CASKLGQGNEQYF.

The chain combines TRBV4-1 with TRBJ1-2, with 7 positions matching TRBD1. V lost 4 bases and J lost 0; bases outside the gene matches: 11. The CDR3 runs 17 residues. CDR1 and CDR2 (germline): MGHRA, YSYEKL. The CDR3 sequence: CASSLDPRDSTNYGYTF. CDR3 DNA sequence: TGCGCCAGCAGCCTGGATCCCCGGGACAGCACTAACTATGGCTACACCTTC.

J is TRBJ1-1 and V is TRBV2; tentatively, D is TRBD1 (6 bases). From germline, CDR1 is SNHLY and CDR2 FYNNEI. The CDR3 extends over 12 amino acids. Trimming took 6 bases from V and 6 from J, leaving 11 bases between them. The CDR3 sequence: CASRRGGAEAFF. The CDR3 DNA follows: TGTGCCAGCAGGAGGGGGGGGGCTGAAGCTTTCTTT.

The chain carries TRBV28 and TRBJ1-2; 9 bases match TRBD1. The CDR3 consists of 14 residues. V trimming: 6 bases; J trimming: 8 bases; junction bases outside the gene matches: 10. Germline lookup yields CDR1 MDHEN and CDR2 SYDVKM. CDR3 sequence: CASRNNRGRGGYTF. In nucleotides, the CDR3 is TGTGCCAGCAGAAATAACAGGGGGCGCGGGGGCTACACCTTC.

V is TRBV4-3 and J is TRBJ2-6; D not certain. The length of the CDR3 is 17 residues. The germline gives CDR1 LGHNA, CDR2 YSLEER. V was trimmed by 2 bases and J by 0 bases, leaving 11 bases between them. CDR3 sequence: CASSQTRSSSGANVLTF. In nucleotides, the CDR3 is TGCGCCAGCAGCCAAACCCGAAGTAGCTCTGGGGCCAACGTCCTGACTTTC.

This chain links TRBV7-2 with TRBJ2-7; a possible D gene is TRBD1 (6 bases). Germline V gene sequence: CDR1 SGHTA, CDR2 FQGNSA. This CDR3 is 14 amino acids long. V lost 2 bases and J 3 bases, leaving 11 bases between the germline ends. The CDR3 reads CASSLRGQSYEQYF. The CDR3 nucleotides read TGTGCCAGCAGCTTACGCGGACAGAGCTACGAGCAGTACTTC.

V usage is TRBV5-4 and J usage is TRBJ2-5, with 12 nucleotides matching TRBD2. This CDR3 comprises 15 residues. The V segment lost 2 bases and the J segment 5 bases; nucleotides outside the gene matches: 4. The germline V gene encodes CDR1 SGHNT and CDR2 YYREEE (reference sequence). The CDR3 sequence is CASSLLAGGRETQYF. In nucleotides, the CDR3 is TGTGCCAGCAGCTTACTAGCGGGGGGTCGTGAGACCCAGTACTTC.

The gene calls are TRBV5-4 and TRBJ1-2, with 7 bases matching TRBD1. The CDR3 consists of 13 residues. J lost 8 bases, V lost 4 bases, and 8 bases had no gene match. Germline CDR1 SGHNT, CDR2 YYREEE (reference sequence). The CDR3 DNA reads TGTGCCAGCAGCCCGAGACAGGGCGGGGGCTACACCTTC. This sequence encodes CASSPRQGGGYTF.

The chain employs TRBV7-8 and TRBJ2-2; 7 nucleotides align to TRBD1. V shed 5 bases, J shed 4 bases, and the junction held 10 bases outside the gene matches. Germline lookup yields CDR1 SGHVS and CDR2 FQNEAQ. The CDR3 totals 16 residues. The CDR3 DNA follows: TGTGCCAGCAGCACGACAGGGATTACGACCACCGGGGAGCTGTTTTTT. Translated, it gives CASSTTGITTTGELFF. Using reference TRBV7-8 and TRBJ2-2 for the parts outside the CDR3, the full variable domain is GAGVSQSPRYKVAKRGQDVALRCDPISGHVSLFWYQQALGQGPEFLTYFQNEAQLDKSGLPSDRFFAERPEGSVSTLKIQRTQQEDSAVYLCASSTTGITTTGELFFGEGSRLTVL.

The chain uses TRBV4-3 and TRBJ1-2; tentative D call: TRBD1 (6 bases). Germline CDR1 reads LGHNA; CDR2 reads YSLEER. The V end was cut by 1 base, the J end by 4 bases, with 22 bases between. This CDR3 has 18 amino acids. The CDR3 DNA reads as TGCGCCAGCAGCCAAGGGCAACTTTCGGGGGGCGCGGGCTATGGCTACACCTTC. It is translated as CASSQGQLSGGAGYGYTF.

V is TRBV28 and J is TRBJ2-5; TRBD2 matches at 9 bases. With 4 bases clipped from V and 6 bases from J, the junction kept 27 bases outside the gene matches. Germline V gene data show CDR1 as MDHEN and CDR2 as SYDVKM. The CDR3 length is 21 residues. This chain's CDR3 is CASSSYRTSDGGNSLMKTQYF. The CDR3 DNA reads TGTGCCAGCAGTTCCTATCGGACTAGCGATGGGGGAAACAGCCTCATGAAGACCCAGTACTTC.

V is TRBV4-1 and J is TRBJ2-1; 11 nucleotides align to TRBD2. The CDR3 covers 15 residues. Germline trimming cut 6 bases from V and 3 bases from J; bases unmatched to any gene: 4. From germline, CDR1 is MGHRA and CDR2 YSYEKL. The CDR3 sequence: CASSPLAGGYNEQFF. DNA for the CDR3: TGCGCCAGCAGTCCTCTAGCGGGAGGCTACAATGAGCAGTTCTTC.

V is TRBV30 and J is TRBJ1-4; 7 bases fit TRBD1. Germline V lookup: CDR1 GTSNPN, CDR2 SVGIG (reference sequence). J lost 3 bases, V lost 1 base, and 5 bases had no gene match. This CDR3 region has 15 residues. CDR3 loop: CAWSDPTGSNEKLFF. The CDR3 DNA is TGTGCCTGGAGTGACCCGACAGGGTCTAATGAAAAACTGTTTTTT. Variable domain in full (rest from reference TRBV30 and TRBJ1-4): SQTIHQWPATLVQPVGSPLSLECTVEGTSNPNLYWYRQAAGRGLQLLFYSVGIGQISSEVPQNLSASRPQDRQFILSSKKLLLSDSGFYLCAWSDPTGSNEKLFFGSGTQLSVL.

This chain uses TRBV19 with TRBJ1-1; 7 bases map to TRBD1. The CDR3 extends over 15 amino acids. Trimming cost V 4 bases and J 2 bases; bases outside gene matches: 7. From germline, CDR1 is LNHDA and CDR2 SQIVND (reference sequence). DNA of the CDR3: TGTGCCAGTAGTACCGGGACAGACCCAAACACTGAAGCTTTCTTT. Its translation: CASSTGTDPNTEAFF.

The rearrangement links TRBV5-4 to TRBJ2-3, with TRBD2 matching over 9 bases. Germline V gene lookup returns CDR1 SGHNT and CDR2 YYREEE (reference sequence). The length of the CDR3 is 14 residues. After removal of 0 bases from V and 5 bases from J, the junction contained 1 base not matched to a gene. CDR3 coding DNA: TGTGCCAGCAGCTTGGCTAGCGGGATAGATACGCAGTATTTT. Translated: CASSLASGIDTQYF.

The chain combines TRBV11-2 with TRBJ1-1; D gene uncertain. The V gene's germline CDR1 is SGHAT and CDR2 FQNNGV. CDR3 length: 13 amino acids. V was cut by 3 bases and J by 8 bases, with 13 bases left in between. The DNA for the CDR3 is TGTGCCAGCAGCTTGAGGCTCGGGGAGGAAGCTTTCTTT. Amino acid sequence: CASSLRLGEEAFF.

V usage is TRBV1 and J usage is TRBJ2-3; TRBD2 was called by the table and not checked on the DNA. TRBV1 represents a pseudogene. The CDR3 length is 18 residues. The CDR3 reads CTSSQEGLAGVGTDTQYF. As DNA, the CDR3 is TGCACCAGCAGCCAAGAAGGACTAGCGGGGGTAGGGACAGATACGCAGTATTTT.

V and J are TRBV5-1 and TRBJ2-7; D may be TRBD2 (5 bases). The CDR3 is 14 residues long. Germline CDR1 is SGHRS and CDR2 is YFSETQ. Trimming took 0 bases from V and 0 from J, leaving 7 bases between them. Written as DNA, the CDR3 is TGCGCCAGCAGCTTGGCCGGGGACTCCTACGAGCAGTACTTC. Translation: CASSLAGDSYEQYF.

The chain recombines TRBV28 with TRBJ1-1, with no clear D. The CDR3 extends over 13 amino acids. V shed 4 bases and J shed 8 bases, with 14 bases lying between them. Germline assignment: CDR1 MDHEN and CDR2 SYDVKM. The CDR3, as DNA: TGTGCCAGCAGTTCGGGTGACCGGTCGGAAGCTTTCTTT. It specifies CASSSGDRSEAFF.